The 6 T cell receptor beta chains below come from one sample, sequenced in a study of cytomegalovirus exposure and HLA in healthy donors. Both 60 Vbeta primers and 13 Jbeta primers went into the PCR. Some clones are missing from TCRdb's copy, which holds only in-frame ones; the method was immunoSEQ multiplex PCR. The table records 120,000 or so clones, roughly 85% of them present only once. Sequencing was performed on PBMCs. These receptors came from a woman in her thirties or forties in good health and CMV-seropositive.

This clone is a singleton in its sample. The genes are TRBV10-3 and TRBJ2-3; the match to TRBD2 covers 7 bases. The CDR3 length is 16 residues. V shed 2 bases and J 5 bases; nucleotides not matched to a gene: 10. CDR1 is ENHRY and CDR2 is SYGVKD in the germline V gene. CDR3 sequence (DNA): TGTGCCATCAGTGAGCCTGGGCGGGAGTGGAAAGATACGCAGTATTTT. Translated: CAISEPGREWKDTQYF.

This clone appeared a few times. Sequence at one end of the junction differs from germline and may be a read error. The chain carries TRBV11-3 and TRBJ1-2, with TRBD1 identical over 8 bases. The CDR3 extends over 13 amino acids. Looked up from germline, CDR1 is SGHNT and CDR2 is YENEEA. DNA for the CDR3: TGTGCCAGCAGCCAAAATCCCCTGGACAGGGAAATTTTC. Its translation is CASSQNPLDREIF.

This chain connects TRBV10-2 to TRBJ1-2, with a possible D match to TRBD1 (6 bases). V lost 3 bases to trimming and J lost 2 bases, with 10 bases between them. The CDR3 is 14 amino acids. The germline CDR1 and CDR2 sequences are WSHSY and SAAADI. The CDR3 region has the DNA TGCGCCAGCAGTGAAAGGGGGTCGAACTATGGCTACACCTTC. Amino acid sequence: CASSERGSNYGYTF.

This sequence joins TRBV5-1 and TRBJ2-7; perhaps TRBD2 as D (7 bases). V was shortened by 0 bases and J by 2 bases, with 12 bases between the two germline ends. The CDR3 runs 15 residues. From germline, CDR1 is SGHRS and CDR2 YFSETQ. The CDR3 spells CASSLGGGGTYEQYF. The CDR3 DNA reads TGCGCCAGCAGCTTGGGCGGGGGCGGCACCTACGAGCAGTACTTC.

The chain couples TRBV7-2 to TRBJ1-1; 10 bases fit TRBD1. The CDR3 extends over 15 amino acids. Germline V gene lookup returns CDR1 SGHTA and CDR2 FQGNSA. J gave up 11 bases and V 5 bases, and 14 bases lay outside the gene matches. The DNA of the CDR3 is TGTGCCAGCAGCATTTACGGGACAGGGGTTGCCGGGGCTTTCTTT. Amino acids: CASSIYGTGVAGAFF.

This clone was detected once. The chain recombines TRBV7-2 with TRBJ2-4; a possible D gene is TRBD2 (6 bases). The CDR3 length is 12 residues. Germline CDR1 SGHTA, CDR2 FQGNSA. Trimming removed 7 bases from V and 13 bases from J, with 17 bases in between. The CDR3 protein is CASKQTGGRQYF. The DNA of the CDR3 is TGTGCCAGCAAACAAACCGGGGGACGGCAGTACTTC. The entire variable domain, with the rest obtained from reference TRBV7-2 and TRBJ2-4, is as follows: GAGVSQSPSNKVTEKGKDVELRCDPISGHTALYWYRQSLGQGLEFLIYFQGNSAPDKSGLPSDRFSAERTGGSVSTLTIQRTQQEDSAVYLCASKQTGGRQYFGAGTRLSVL.